This TCR beta chain was captured in a study of T cells in Graves' hyperthyroidism and ophthalmopathy. The source material, RNA transcripts, was used to amplify TCR beta CDR3 regions. The study used the HTBI primer set for a first-round RT-PCR of the TCR CDR3. MiXCR was run by TCRdb on the multiplex PCR reads, yielding one entry per CDR3 protein. This table holds approximately 510,000 distinct CDR3 sequences, roughly 20% found once. The CDR3 length is 14 residues. CDR1 is MNHNS and CDR2 is SASEGT in the germline V gene. V lost 6 bases and J lost 12; bases outside the gene matches: 15. Sequences were obtained from blood. The sequence was collected from a man aged 18 to 30 with Graves' hyperthyroidism. The chain joins TRBV6-1 to TRBJ2-7; the match to TRBD2 covers 9 bases. In nucleotides, the CDR3 is TGTGCCAGCAGCCACGGGACTAGCATGTACGGAACGTACTTC. This codes for CASSHGTSMYGTYF.